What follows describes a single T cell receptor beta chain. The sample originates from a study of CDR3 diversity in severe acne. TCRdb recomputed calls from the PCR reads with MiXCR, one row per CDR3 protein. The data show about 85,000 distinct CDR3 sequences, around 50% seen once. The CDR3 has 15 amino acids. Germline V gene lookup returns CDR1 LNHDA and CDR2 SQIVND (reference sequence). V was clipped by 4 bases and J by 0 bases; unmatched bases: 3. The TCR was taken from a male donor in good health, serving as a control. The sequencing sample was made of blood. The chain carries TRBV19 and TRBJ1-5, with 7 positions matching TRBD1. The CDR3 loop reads CASSKDRNSNQPQHF. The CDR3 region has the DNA TGTGCCAGTAGTAAGGACAGGAATAGCAATCAGCCCCAGCATTTT.